These T cell receptor beta chains were read from a single sample in a study of cytomegalovirus exposure and HLA in healthy donors. The repertoire was sequenced with immunoSEQ multiplex PCR; TCRdb's copy has only in-frame clones and lacks some. The sample yields roughly 200,000 clones, 75% to 80% seen once. Sequencing input: PBMCs. The receptor source for this set is a female donor in good health and CMV-seronegative. The CDR3 runs from the conserved cysteine through the conserved F or W.

>TRBV4-1
CASSQEAGAGDIQYF
>TRBV2
CASKGDMNTEAFF
>TRBV2
CASSEGLAGIYEQYF
>TRBV7-9
CASSTLAGPYEQYF
>TRBV7-9
CASSPKARGGPSTDTQYF
>TRBV18
CASLPDRAGEQYF
>TRBV19
CASSLRQGHFYGYTF
>TRBV6-1
CASSELPGKGSPLHF
>TRBV27
CASSGLANNEQFF
>TRBV15
CATLKTGEPYGYTF
>TRBV28
CASRPLVPPGTQYF
>TRBV27
CASSLFNGGGELFF
>TRBV2
CARGLAGGHEQFF
>TRBV18
CASSLDGYYNQPQHF
>TRBV5-1
CASSLGQGGGGYTF
>TRBV28
CASSFVGEGDEQYF
>TRBV5-1
CASSFLAGVFMSSYNEQFF
>TRBV5-5
CASSNLRGQGLHEQYF